In its sample, the clone carrying this T cell receptor beta chain was seen once. In the original processing: Amplification of reference gene primers provided the estimated nucleated cell counts. Sequencing used immunoSEQ multiplex PCR; TCRdb keeps in-frame clones, though not all of them. V and J calls and clone size are as listed in that table; D and trimming were resolved from the DNA. The data show roughly 370,000 clones, approximately 87% seen once. V was trimmed by 1 base and J by 4 bases, leaving 13 bases between them. From germline, CDR1 is MNHEY and CDR2 SMNVEV (reference sequence). The CDR3 totals 16 residues. The data derive from a study of blood T cell repertoires in COVID-19. Study-level background: Acute and convalescent COVID-19 specimens originated in the United States, Italy and Spain.

All enrollees were roughly 18 to 95 years old and from approximately 24 US areas. Two negative PCRs, clearance, or symptom resolution had been documented for recovered Cohort 3 donors. The clonotype comes from a woman aged 45-65 years who had recovered from COVID-19. The sequencing input was PBMCs or T cells enriched from blood (not recorded which). The chain has TRBV27 and TRBJ2-2, with a possible D match to TRBD2 (6 bases). The CDR3 DNA follows: TGTGCCAGCAGTTTATTTGGAGGGGCGGGCACCGGGGAGCTGTTTTTT. Translated, it gives CASSLFGGAGTGELFF.